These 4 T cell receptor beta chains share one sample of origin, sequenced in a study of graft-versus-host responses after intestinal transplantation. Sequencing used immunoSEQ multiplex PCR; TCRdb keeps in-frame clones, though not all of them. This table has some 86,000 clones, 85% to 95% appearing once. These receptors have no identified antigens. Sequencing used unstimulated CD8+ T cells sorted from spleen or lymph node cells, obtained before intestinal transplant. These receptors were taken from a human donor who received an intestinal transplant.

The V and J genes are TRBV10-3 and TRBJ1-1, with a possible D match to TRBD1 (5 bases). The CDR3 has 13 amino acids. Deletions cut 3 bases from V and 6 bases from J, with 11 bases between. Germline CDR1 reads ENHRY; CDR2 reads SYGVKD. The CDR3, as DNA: TGTGCCATCAGTGAAGGCAGGGACCCTGAAGCTTTCTTT. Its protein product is CAISEGRDPEAFF.

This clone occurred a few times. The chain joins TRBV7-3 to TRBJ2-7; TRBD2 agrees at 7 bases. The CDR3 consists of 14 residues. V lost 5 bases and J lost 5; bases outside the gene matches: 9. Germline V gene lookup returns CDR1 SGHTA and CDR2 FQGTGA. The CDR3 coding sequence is TGTGCCAGCAGCGTCAGCGGGGCCGGAGACGAGCAGTACTTC. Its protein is CASSVSGAGDEQYF.

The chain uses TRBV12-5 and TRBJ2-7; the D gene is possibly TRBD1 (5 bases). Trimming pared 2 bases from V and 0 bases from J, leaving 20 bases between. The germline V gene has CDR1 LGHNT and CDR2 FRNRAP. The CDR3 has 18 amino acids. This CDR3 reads CASGLNQLTEPFSYEQYF. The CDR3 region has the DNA TGTGCTAGTGGTTTGAATCAGTTGACAGAACCTTTCTCCTACGAGCAGTACTTC.

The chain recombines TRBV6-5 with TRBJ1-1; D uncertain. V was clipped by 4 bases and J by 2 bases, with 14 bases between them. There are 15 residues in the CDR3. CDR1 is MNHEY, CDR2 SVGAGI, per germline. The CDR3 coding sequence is TGTGCCAGCAGTTTGGGCGGGCTTCCTAACACTGAAGCTTTCTTT. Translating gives CASSLGGLPNTEAFF.